The clone carrying this T cell receptor beta chain was picked up one time. This entry is derived from a study of CD8 T cells in Susac syndrome. The overall study: When their blood was taken, the Susac syndrome patients had either not yet had any therapy, were taking corticosteroids, or were taking intravenous immunoglobulin alone.

Random hexamers were used to reverse transcribe the RNA input (about 0.45 to 1 ug). The CDR3 of TCR beta was amplified by immunoSEQ multiplex PCR across 54 Vbeta and 13 Jbeta. TCRdb re-called the immunoSEQ multiplex PCR reads through MiXCR, storing one row per CDR3 protein. The table shows around 140,000 distinct CDR3 sequences, with 95% occurring only once. Trimming removed 0 bases at V and 7 bases at J, with 0 bases between. CDR1 is LGHNA, CDR2 YNFKEQ, per germline. The CDR3 is made up of 11 amino acids. Sequencing of TCR beta was performed on blood CD8+ T cells and on blood CD4+ T cells. Through negative isolation, CD4+ and CD8+ T cells were obtained, while TEMRA cells were enriched using FACS.

The sequencing input was CD4+ T cells from PBMCs. This chain uses TRBV4-2 with TRBJ1-4; unclear D gene. The sequence came from a human donor with Susac syndrome. The CDR3 reads CASSQDEKLFF. Written as DNA, the CDR3 is TGTGCCAGCAGCCAAGATGAAAAACTGTTTTTT.